This TCR beta chain originates from a study of beta chain features in type 1 diabetes. Study information: Healthy donors, compared against patients, showed similar age, gender and cell yields.

The V gene lost 4 bases and the J gene lost 0 bases, with 13 bases spanning the gap. The CDR3 has 15 residues. Germline assignment: CDR1 LGHNA and CDR2 YSLEER. All of the isolated RNA was reverse transcribed, so expressed TCRB transcripts were sequenced. Reads from naive, central memory and regulatory T cell samples averaged roughly 3.6 million. Only in-frame clones appear in the TCRdb table, and some are missing; sequencing was by immunoSEQ multiplex PCR. The sample carries 860,000 or so clones, around a sixth recorded once. This clone was found a few times. No antigen is known for it. Study-level points and caveats: When cDNA is sequenced, cells with high TCR expression could be over-represented.

Every single donor gave one heparinised blood draw, and these averaged roughly 120 mL. This TCR came from a woman aged 18-29 years in good health. The rearrangement links TRBV4-3 to TRBJ2-7, with TRBD1 as a possible D gene (6 bases). The material sequenced was naive CD4+ T cells from blood. The CDR3 here is CASSLGRDTSYEQYF. The CDR3, as DNA: TGCGCCAGCAGCCTTGGTAGGGACACCTCCTACGAGCAGTACTTC.